The T cell receptor beta chain under discussion was sequenced for a study of beta chain features in type 1 diabetes. Of note for this clone: What it binds is unknown.

Germline CDR1 reads LNHDA; CDR2 reads SQIVND (reference sequence). V lost 6 bases and J 1 base, leaving 11 bases between the germline ends. The CDR3 length is 14 residues. Reverse transcription of all isolated RNA meant that expressed TCRB transcripts were sequenced. Some clones are missing from TCRdb's copy, which holds only in-frame ones; the method was immunoSEQ multiplex PCR. In the table there are a few hundred thousand clones, more than 9.5% of which are singletons. The study's findings and limits: For patients and controls alike, PCR might favor shorter templates to the same degree. Across patients, naive, central memory and Treg TCRB repertoires exhibited apparently greater similarity than was observed across healthy donors. Whether TCRB rearrangement is influenced by HLA type was left unresolved in this analysis. When Type 1 diabetes patients were examined, their TCRB CDR3s proved moderately but significantly shorter in all four CD4+ subsets.

The sample was naive CD4+ T cells from blood. The chain uses TRBV19 and TRBJ2-3; the D gene is possibly TRBD2 (6 bases). This clonotype originated in a woman in her 30s in good health. DNA of the CDR3: TGTGCCAGTAGGGTCAGCGGGCGCACAGATACGCAGTATTTT. The encoded protein is CASRVSGRTDTQYF.